This T cell receptor (beta chain) was obtained from a study of monozygotic twins with inflammatory bowel disease. Germline CDR1 SGDLS, CDR2 YYNGEE. There are 15 residues in the CDR3. The study's findings and limits: Researchers were unable to tell different T cell subtypes apart.

Each sample's cDNA came from eight separate reactions. A template switching step added UMIs, each with a 6-nucleotide sample barcode. TCRdb reprocessed the 5' RACE reads; each CDR3 protein has one entry and no DNA is given. Its table lists 400,000 or so distinct CDR3 sequences. As concerns this clonotype: The antigen is unknown.

V and J are TRBV9 and TRBJ2-1; TCRdb calls TRBD1, which cannot be checked without DNA. Sequences were obtained from blood. The origin of this receptor is a human donor with ulcerative colitis or Crohn's disease, or a healthy co-twin of an affected twin (not recorded which). CDR3 amino acids: CASRYRDGPYNEQFF.